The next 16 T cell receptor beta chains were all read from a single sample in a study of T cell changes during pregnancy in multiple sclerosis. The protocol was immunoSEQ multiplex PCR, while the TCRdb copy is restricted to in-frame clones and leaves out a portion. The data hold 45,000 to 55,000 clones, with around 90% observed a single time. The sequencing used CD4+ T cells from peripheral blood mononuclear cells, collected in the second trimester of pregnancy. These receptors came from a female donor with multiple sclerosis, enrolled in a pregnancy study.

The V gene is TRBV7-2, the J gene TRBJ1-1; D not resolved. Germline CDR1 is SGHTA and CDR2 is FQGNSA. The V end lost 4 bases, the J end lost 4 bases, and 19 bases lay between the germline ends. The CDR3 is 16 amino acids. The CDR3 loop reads CASSYKPLGAGTEAFF. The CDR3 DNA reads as TGTGCCAGCAGCTACAAACCCCTTGGAGCGGGCACTGAAGCTTTCTTT.

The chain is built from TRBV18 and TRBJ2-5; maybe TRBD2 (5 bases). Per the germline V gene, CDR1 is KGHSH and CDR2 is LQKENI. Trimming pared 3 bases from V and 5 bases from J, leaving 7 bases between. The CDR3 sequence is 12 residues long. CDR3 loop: CASSPSGETQYF. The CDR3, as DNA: TGTGCCAGCTCACCGTCGGGGGAGACCCAGTACTTC.

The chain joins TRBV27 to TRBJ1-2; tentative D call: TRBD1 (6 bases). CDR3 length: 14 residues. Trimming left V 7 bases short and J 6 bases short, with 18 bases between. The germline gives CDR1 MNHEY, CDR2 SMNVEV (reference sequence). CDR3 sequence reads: CASTPAGGRDGYTF. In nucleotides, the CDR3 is TGTGCCAGCACCCCTGCCGGGGGGCGGGATGGCTACACCTTC.

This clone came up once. CDR3: CASSYDRRGIYEQYF. The CDR3 DNA reads TGTGCCAGCAGTTACGACCGCCGGGGGATCTACGAGCAGTACTTC. The chain is built from TRBV6-5 and TRBJ2-7, with TRBD2 as a possible D gene (6 bases). Germline values: CDR1 MNHEY, CDR2 SVGAGI. This CDR3 is 15 amino acids long. Trimming removed 2 bases from V and 3 bases from J, with 14 bases in between.

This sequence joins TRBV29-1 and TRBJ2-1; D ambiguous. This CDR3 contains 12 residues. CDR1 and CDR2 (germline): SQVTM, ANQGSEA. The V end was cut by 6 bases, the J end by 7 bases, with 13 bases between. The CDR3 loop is CSVTIVRNEQFF. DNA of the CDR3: TGCAGCGTCACGATCGTGCGGAATGAGCAGTTCTTC.

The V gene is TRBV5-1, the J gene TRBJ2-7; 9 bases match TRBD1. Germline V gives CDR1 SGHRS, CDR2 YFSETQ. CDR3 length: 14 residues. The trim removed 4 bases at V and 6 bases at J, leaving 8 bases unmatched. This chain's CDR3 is CASSATGTGFEQYF. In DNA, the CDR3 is TGCGCCAGCAGCGCAACCGGGACAGGGTTCGAGCAGTACTTC.

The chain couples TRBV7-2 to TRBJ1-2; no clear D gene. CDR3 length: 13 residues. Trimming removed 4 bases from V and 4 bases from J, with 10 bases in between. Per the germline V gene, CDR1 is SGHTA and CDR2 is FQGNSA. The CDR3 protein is CASSSFGFYGYTF. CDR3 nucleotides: TGTGCCAGCAGCTCCTTCGGGTTCTATGGCTACACCTTC. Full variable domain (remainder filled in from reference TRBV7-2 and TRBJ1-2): GAGVSQSPSNKVTEKGKDVELRCDPISGHTALYWYRQSLGQGLEFLIYFQGNSAPDKSGLPSDRFSAERTGGSVSTLTIQRTQQEDSAVYLCASSSFGFYGYTFGSGTRLTVV.

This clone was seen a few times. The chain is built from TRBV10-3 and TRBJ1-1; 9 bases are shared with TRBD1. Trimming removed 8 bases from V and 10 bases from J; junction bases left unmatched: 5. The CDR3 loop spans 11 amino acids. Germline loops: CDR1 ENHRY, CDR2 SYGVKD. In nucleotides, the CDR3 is TGTGCCATCGGGGACAGGGACAGAGCTTTCTTT. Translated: CAIGDRDRAFF.

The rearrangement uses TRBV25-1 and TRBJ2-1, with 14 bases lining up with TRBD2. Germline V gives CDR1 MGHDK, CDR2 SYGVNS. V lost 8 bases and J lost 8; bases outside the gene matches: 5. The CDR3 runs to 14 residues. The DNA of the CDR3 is TGTGCCAGCGGAGGGACTAGCGGGAGCTATGAGCAGTTCTTC. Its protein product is CASGGTSGSYEQFF.

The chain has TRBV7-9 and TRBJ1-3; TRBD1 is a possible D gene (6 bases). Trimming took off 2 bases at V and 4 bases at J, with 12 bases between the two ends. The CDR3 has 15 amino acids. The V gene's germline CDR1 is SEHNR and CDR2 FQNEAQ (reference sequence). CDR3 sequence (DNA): TGTGCCAGCAGCTTACCCCTCACAGGGGGAAACACCATATATTTT. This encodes CASSLPLTGGNTIYF.

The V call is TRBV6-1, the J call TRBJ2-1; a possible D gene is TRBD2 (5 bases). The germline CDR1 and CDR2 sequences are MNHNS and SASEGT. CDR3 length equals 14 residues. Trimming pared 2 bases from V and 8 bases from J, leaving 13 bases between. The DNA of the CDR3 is TGTGCCAGCAGTGAACAGAGGGAAAACGATGAGCAGTTCTTC. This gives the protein CASSEQRENDEQFF.

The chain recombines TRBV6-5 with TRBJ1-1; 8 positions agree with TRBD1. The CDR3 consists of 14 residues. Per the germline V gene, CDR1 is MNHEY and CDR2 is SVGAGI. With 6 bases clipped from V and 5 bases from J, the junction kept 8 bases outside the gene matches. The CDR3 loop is CASSRTGTWTEAFF. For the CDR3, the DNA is TGTGCCAGCAGCCGGACAGGGACGTGGACTGAAGCTTTCTTT.

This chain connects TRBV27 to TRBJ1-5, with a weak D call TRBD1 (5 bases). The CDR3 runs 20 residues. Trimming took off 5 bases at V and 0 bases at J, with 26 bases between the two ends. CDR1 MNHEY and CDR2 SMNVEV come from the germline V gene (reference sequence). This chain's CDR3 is CASSPQGGLGPHYSNQPQHF. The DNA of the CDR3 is TGTGCCAGCAGTCCCCAGGGAGGCCTTGGACCGCACTATAGCAATCAGCCCCAGCATTTT.

The CDR3 region has the DNA TGTGCCAGCAGTCATGACAGGGGGTACAATGAGCAGTTCTTC. Amino acid sequence: CASSHDRGYNEQFF. The chain carries TRBV28 and TRBJ2-1; 9 bases match TRBD1. Germline values: CDR1 MDHEN, CDR2 SYDVKM. Trimming cost V 5 bases and J 4 bases; bases outside gene matches: 3. There are 14 residues in the CDR3.

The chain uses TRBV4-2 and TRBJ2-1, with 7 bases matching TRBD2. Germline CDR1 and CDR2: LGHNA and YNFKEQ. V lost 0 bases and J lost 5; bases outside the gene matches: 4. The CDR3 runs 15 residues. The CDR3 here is CASSQDGLEDNEQFF. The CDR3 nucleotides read TGTGCCAGCAGCCAAGACGGACTAGAGGACAATGAGCAGTTCTTC.

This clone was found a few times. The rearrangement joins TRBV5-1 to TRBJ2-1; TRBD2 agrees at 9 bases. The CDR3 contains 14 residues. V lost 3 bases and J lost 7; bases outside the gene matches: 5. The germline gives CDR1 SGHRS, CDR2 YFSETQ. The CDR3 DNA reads TGCGCCAGCAGCTCCGGACTAGCGCATAATGAGCAGTTCTTC. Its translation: CASSSGLAHNEQFF.